Sequencing of this T cell receptor beta chain was carried out in a study of OX40 agonist ivuxolimab in advanced cancers. Study-level information: Under the entry rules, prior anti-PD-1, anti-PD-L1 or anti-CTLA-4 therapy was allowed, and roughly 41% had some.

Assay: immunoSEQ multiplex PCR; the TCRdb copy retains only in-frame clones and omits some. The sample contains about 84,000 clones, about 94% of which appear only once. As for this clone: Its specificity is not known.

Study outcomes and limitations: The authors also found low normalized T-cell clonal expansion in some nonresponders.

The sequencing used CD4+ or CD8+ T cells sorted from blood, collected in a trial of the OX40 agonist ivuxolimab. This receptor was obtained from an adult with an advanced solid tumor such as melanoma, head and neck, liver or kidney cancer.

CDR3: CASDAGNTGELFF. The CDR3 DNA sequence: TGTGCCAGTGATGCAGGGAACACCGGGGAGCTGTTTTTT. The chain carries TRBV11-2 and TRBJ2-2; D gene unclear. V lost 9 bases and J lost 1, with 9 bases in between. This CDR3 is 13 amino acids long. Germline V gene lookup returns CDR1 SGHAT and CDR2 FQNNGV.